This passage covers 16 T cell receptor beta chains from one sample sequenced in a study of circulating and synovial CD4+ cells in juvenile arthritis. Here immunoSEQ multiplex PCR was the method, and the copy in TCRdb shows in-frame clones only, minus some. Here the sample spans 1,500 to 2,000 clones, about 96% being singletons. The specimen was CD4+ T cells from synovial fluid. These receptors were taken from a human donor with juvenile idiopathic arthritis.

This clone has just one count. CDR3 sequence: CASSRTGLPNTIYF. CDR3 nucleotide sequence: TGTGCCAGCAGCCGGACAGGCCTCCCCAACACCATATATTTT. The J gene is TRBJ1-3, the V gene TRBV6-5; 7 bases match TRBD1. The CDR3 is 14 residues long. Per the germline V gene, CDR1 is MNHEY and CDR2 is SVGAGI. Trimming cost V 6 bases and J 7 bases; bases outside gene matches: 9.

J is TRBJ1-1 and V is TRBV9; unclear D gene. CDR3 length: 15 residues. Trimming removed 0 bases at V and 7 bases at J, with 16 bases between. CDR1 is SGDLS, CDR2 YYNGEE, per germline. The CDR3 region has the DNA TGTGCCAGCAGCGTAGATAGCCGGTACGGACTTGAAGCTTTCTTT. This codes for CASSVDSRYGLEAFF.

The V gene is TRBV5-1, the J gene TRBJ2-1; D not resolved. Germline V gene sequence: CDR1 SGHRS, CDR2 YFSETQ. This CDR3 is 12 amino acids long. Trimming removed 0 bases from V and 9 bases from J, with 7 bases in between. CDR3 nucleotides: TGCGCCAGCAGCTTGGTAGGAGTTGAGCAGTTCTTC. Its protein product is CASSLVGVEQFF.

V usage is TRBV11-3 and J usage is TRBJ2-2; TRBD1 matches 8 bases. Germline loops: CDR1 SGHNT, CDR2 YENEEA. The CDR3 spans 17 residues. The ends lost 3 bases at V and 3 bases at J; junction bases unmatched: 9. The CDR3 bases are TGTGCCAGCAGCTTCGGACCGGGACAGGCATACACCGGGGAGCTGTTTTTT. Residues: CASSFGPGQAYTGELFF. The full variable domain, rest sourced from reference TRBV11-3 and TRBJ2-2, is EAGVVQSPRYKIIEKKQPVAFWCNPISGHNTLYWYLQNLGQGPELLIRYENEEAVDDSQLPKDRFSAERLKGVDSTLKIQPAELGDSAVYLCASSFGPGQAYTGELFFGEGSRLTVL.

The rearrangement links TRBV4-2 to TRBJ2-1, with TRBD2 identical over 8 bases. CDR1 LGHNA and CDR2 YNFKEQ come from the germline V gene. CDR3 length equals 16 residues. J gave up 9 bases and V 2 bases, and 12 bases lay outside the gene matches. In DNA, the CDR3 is TGTGCCAGCAGCCAACCCGGACTAGCAGGGCCCGGTGAGCAGTTCTTC. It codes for CASSQPGLAGPGEQFF.

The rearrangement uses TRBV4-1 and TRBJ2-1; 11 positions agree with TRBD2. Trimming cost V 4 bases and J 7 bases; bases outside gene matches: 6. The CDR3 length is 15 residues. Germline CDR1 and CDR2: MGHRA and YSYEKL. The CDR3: CASSPTSGNLNEQFF. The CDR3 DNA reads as TGCGCCAGCAGCCCGACTAGCGGGAATCTTAATGAGCAGTTCTTC.

The CDR3 is CASSQGGPYEQYF. The CDR3 DNA sequence: TGTGCCAGCAGTCAGGGGGGACCCTACGAGCAGTACTTC. This chain connects TRBV7-3 to TRBJ2-7, with D perhaps TRBD1 (7 bases). Trimming removed 6 bases from V and 2 bases from J, with 11 bases in between. The CDR3 totals 13 residues. Germline CDR1 is SGHTA and CDR2 is FQGTGA.

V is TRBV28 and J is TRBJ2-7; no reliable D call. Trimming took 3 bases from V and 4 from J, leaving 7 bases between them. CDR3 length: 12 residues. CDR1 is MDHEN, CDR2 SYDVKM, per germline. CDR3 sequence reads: CASSFPRYEQYF. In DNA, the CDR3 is TGTGCCAGCAGTTTCCCCAGATACGAGCAGTACTTC. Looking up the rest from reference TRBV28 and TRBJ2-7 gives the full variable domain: DVKVTQSSRYLVKRTGEKVFLECVQDMDHENMFWYRQDPGLGLRLIYFSYDVKMKEKGDIPEGYSVSREKKERFSLILESASTNQTSMYLCASSFPRYEQYFGPGTRLTVT.

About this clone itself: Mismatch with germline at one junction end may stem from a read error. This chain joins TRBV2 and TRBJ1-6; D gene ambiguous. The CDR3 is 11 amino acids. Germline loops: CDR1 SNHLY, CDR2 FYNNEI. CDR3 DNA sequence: TGTGCCAGCAGCGCTAATTCCCCCCTCCACTTT. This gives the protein CASSANSPLHF.

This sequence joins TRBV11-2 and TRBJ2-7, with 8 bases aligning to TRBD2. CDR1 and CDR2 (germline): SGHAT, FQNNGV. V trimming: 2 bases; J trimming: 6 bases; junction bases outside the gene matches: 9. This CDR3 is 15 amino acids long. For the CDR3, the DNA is TGTGCCAGCAGCTTATTCCTAGCGGGTACCCGCGAGCAGTACTTC. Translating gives CASSLFLAGTREQYF. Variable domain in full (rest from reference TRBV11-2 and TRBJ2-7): EAGVAQSPRYKIIEKRQSVAFWCNPISGHATLYWYQQILGQGPKLLIQFQNNGVVDDSQLPKDRFSAERLKGVDSTLKIQPAKLEDSAVYLCASSLFLAGTREQYFGPGTRLTVT.

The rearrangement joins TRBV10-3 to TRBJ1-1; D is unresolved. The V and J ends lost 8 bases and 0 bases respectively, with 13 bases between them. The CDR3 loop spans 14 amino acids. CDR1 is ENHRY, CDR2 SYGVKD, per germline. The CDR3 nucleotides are TGTGCCATCGGGTCGGGAAGTCTGAACACTGAAGCTTTCTTT. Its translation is CAIGSGSLNTEAFF.

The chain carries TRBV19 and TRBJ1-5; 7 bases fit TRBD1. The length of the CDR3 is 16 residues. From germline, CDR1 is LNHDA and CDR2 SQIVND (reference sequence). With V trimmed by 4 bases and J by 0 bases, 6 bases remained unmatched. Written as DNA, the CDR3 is TGTGCCAGTAGTACCGGGACAGCCGGTAGCAATCAGCCCCAGCATTTT. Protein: CASSTGTAGSNQPQHF.

CDR3 DNA sequence: TGTGCCACCAGCAGAGAAGGGGTATCTAGCGGGAGGTATCACAATGAGCAGTTCTTC. It translates to CATSREGVSSGRYHNEQFF. This chain uses TRBV15 with TRBJ2-1; 11 positions agree with TRBD2. The CDR3 extends over 19 amino acids. Trimming took 0 bases from V and 5 from J; bases not matched to a gene: 12. Per the germline V gene, CDR1 is LNHNV and CDR2 is YYDKDF (reference sequence). The full variable domain, its missing parts supplied by reference TRBV15 and TRBJ2-1, is DAMVIQNPRYQVTQFGKPVTLSCSQTLNHNVMYWYQQKSSQAPKLLFHYYDKDFNNEADTPDNFQSRRPNTSFCFLDIRSPGLGDTAMYLCATSREGVSSGRYHNEQFFGPGTRLTVL.

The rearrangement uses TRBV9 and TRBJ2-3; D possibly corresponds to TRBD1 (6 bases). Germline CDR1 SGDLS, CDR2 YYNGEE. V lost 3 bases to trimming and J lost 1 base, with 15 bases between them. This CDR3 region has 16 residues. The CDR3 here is CASSGLGGGGTDTQYF. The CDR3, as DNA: TGTGCCAGCAGCGGCTTAGGGGGTGGGGGCACAGATACGCAGTATTTT. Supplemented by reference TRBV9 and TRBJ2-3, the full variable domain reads DSGVTQTPKHLITATGQRVTLRCSPRSGDLSVYWYQQSLDQGLQFLIQYYNGEERAKGNILERFSAQQFPDLHSELNLSSLELGDSALYFCASSGLGGGGTDTQYFGPGTRLTVL.

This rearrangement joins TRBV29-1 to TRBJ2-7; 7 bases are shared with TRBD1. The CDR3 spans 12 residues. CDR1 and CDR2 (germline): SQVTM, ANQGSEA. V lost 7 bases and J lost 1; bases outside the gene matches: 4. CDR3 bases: TGCAGCGCCCAGACAGGGTCCTACGAGCAGTACTTC. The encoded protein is CSAQTGSYEQYF.

The CDR3 loop reads CASSLSRDGEQYF. For the CDR3, the DNA is TGTGCCAGCAGCTTAAGCCGAGATGGCGAGCAGTACTTC. V gene TRBV7-3 combines with J gene TRBJ2-7; D is unclear. CDR1 SGHTA and CDR2 FQGTGA come from the germline V gene. The CDR3 contains 13 residues. The ends were cut back, 1 base at V and 6 bases at J, with 10 bases in the middle.